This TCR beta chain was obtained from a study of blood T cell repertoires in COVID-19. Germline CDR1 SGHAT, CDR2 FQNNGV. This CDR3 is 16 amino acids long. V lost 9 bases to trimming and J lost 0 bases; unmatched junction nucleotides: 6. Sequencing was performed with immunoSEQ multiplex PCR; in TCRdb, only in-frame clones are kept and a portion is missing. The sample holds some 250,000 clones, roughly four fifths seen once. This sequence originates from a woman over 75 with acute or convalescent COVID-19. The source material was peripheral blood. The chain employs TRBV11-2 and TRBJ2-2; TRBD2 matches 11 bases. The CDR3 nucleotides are TGTGCCAGACAGAGACTAGCGGGGACGAACACCGGGGAGCTGTTTTTT. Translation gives CARQRLAGTNTGELFF.